Presented here are 15 T cell receptor beta chains from one specimen sequenced in a study of blood T cell repertoires in COVID-19. Profiled with immunoSEQ multiplex PCR; TCRdb holds only in-frame clones, not every one. The table includes about 83,000 clones, approximately 90% detected once. Sequencing input: peripheral blood. These receptor sequences come from a man aged 60-69 years with acute or convalescent COVID-19.

Remarks on this clone: The germline gene is not matched at one end of the junction; a read error may be the cause. This CDR3 is also generated by other DNA sequences in the sample. The chain links TRBV11-3 to TRBJ2-2, with TRBD2 matching over 9 bases. This CDR3 spans 17 amino acids. Germline V lookup: CDR1 SGHNT, CDR2 YENEEA. The CDR3 DNA follows: TGTGCCCGCAGGCGGGCGGGGGGGCCGACGAACACCGGGGAGCTGTTTTTT. This translates into CARRRAGGPTNTGELFF.

This chain joins TRBV6-5 and TRBJ1-2, with TRBD1 as a possible D gene (5 bases). CDR3 length: 15 amino acids. Between the trimmed V and J ends, which lost 0 bases and 4 bases, there was a span of 12 bases. Germline assignment: CDR1 MNHEY and CDR2 SVGAGI. The CDR3 loop reads CASSYSGGESYGYTF. In nucleotides, the CDR3 is TGTGCCAGCAGTTACTCCGGGGGGGAAAGCTATGGCTACACCTTC.

This clone occurred once. The rearrangement links TRBV6-1 to TRBJ1-2; D is uncertain. CDR3 length: 14 amino acids. Trimming shortened V by 2 bases and J by 2 bases, and 9 bases separated the two germline ends. Germline V CDR1 and CDR2: MNHNS, SASEGT. CDR3 coding DNA: TGTGCCAGCAGTGAACCCTCAGTCAACTATGGCTACACCTTC. Amino acids: CASSEPSVNYGYTF.

The chain employs TRBV11-3 and TRBJ2-4; 8 bases are a match to TRBD2. Looked up from germline, CDR1 is SGHNT and CDR2 is YENEEA. J gave up 9 bases and V 5 bases, and 9 bases lay outside the gene matches. The CDR3 spans 14 residues. The CDR3 DNA is TGTGCCAGCAGCCCCGGGGGGGCGCAGGGCATTCAGTACTTC. Amino acids: CASSPGGAQGIQYF.

The chain carries TRBV18 and TRBJ1-3, with unresolved D. Germline loops: CDR1 KGHSH, CDR2 LQKENI. V lost 4 bases and J 1 base, leaving 14 bases between the germline ends. The CDR3 consists of 16 residues. As DNA, the CDR3 is TGTGCCAGCTCACTCTTATCAGACACTTCTGGAAACACCATATATTTT. This codes for CASSLLSDTSGNTIYF. Based on the CDR3 plus reference TRBV18 and TRBJ1-3, the full variable domain is NAGVMQNPRHLVRRRGQEARLRCSPMKGHSHVYWYRQLPEEGLKFMVYLQKENIIDESGMPKERFSAEFPKEGPSILRIQQVVRGDSAAYFCASSLLSDTSGNTIYFGEGSWLTVV.

This rearrangement joins TRBV27 to TRBJ2-1, with unresolved D. Germline lookup yields CDR1 MNHEY and CDR2 SMNVEV (reference sequence). V gave up 5 bases and J gave up 10 bases, with 12 bases separating them. The CDR3 totals 12 residues. The CDR3 loop is CASSPDTVEQFF. DNA of the CDR3: TGTGCCAGCAGTCCCGACACGGTGGAGCAGTTCTTC.

This clone occurred a few times. The chain has TRBV2 and TRBJ2-7; no clear D. This CDR3 spans 13 amino acids. CDR1 is SNHLY, CDR2 FYNNEI, per germline. V lost 1 base, J lost 3 bases, and 7 bases lay in between. The CDR3 is CASSEGASYEQYF. The CDR3 nucleotides are TGTGCCAGCAGTGAAGGGGCAAGCTACGAGCAGTACTTC.

The rearrangement links TRBV6-1 to TRBJ1-1; 9 bases are shared with TRBD1. There are 15 residues in the CDR3. CDR1 and CDR2 from the germline V gene are MNHNS and SASEGT. The junction had 6 bases not matched to a gene; V was cut back by 2 bases and J by 5 bases. In nucleotides, the CDR3 is TGTGCCAGCAGTGAACACGACAGGGGGGATACTGAAGCTTTCTTT. It specifies CASSEHDRGDTEAFF.

The chain uses TRBV10-3 and TRBJ2-7; D gene ambiguous. The CDR3 is 12 amino acids. The germline CDR1 and CDR2 sequences are ENHRY and SYGVKD. V gave up 7 bases and J gave up 0 bases, with 7 bases separating them. The CDR3 sequence is CAIKTDSYEQYF. The DNA for the CDR3 is TGTGCCATCAAAACAGACTCCTACGAGCAGTACTTC.

V usage is TRBV3-1 (or the pseudogene TRBV3-2) and J usage is TRBJ2-7; 8 nucleotides line up with TRBD2. Unmatched junction bases numbered 5, after V lost 2 bases and J lost 5 bases. From germline, CDR1 is LGHDT and CDR2 YNNKEL (reference sequence). The CDR3 consists of 14 residues. Here the CDR3 DNA reads TGTGCCAGCAGCCAACGGGGGGGCCATAACGAGCAGTACTTC. Translated, it gives CASSQRGGHNEQYF.

V and J are TRBV3-1 (or the pseudogene TRBV3-2) and TRBJ1-4, with 9 positions matching TRBD1. Germline V gene data show CDR1 as LGHDT and CDR2 as YNNKEL (reference sequence). The V gene end was trimmed by 1 base and the J gene end by 8 bases; junction bases not matched to a gene: 8. The CDR3 has 16 amino acids. In DNA, the CDR3 is TGTGCCAGCAGCCAAGTTCCGAATACAGGGGGCGAAAAACTGTTTTTT. As protein: CASSQVPNTGGEKLFF.

The chain has TRBV11-2 and TRBJ1-1; D is uncertain. The germline V gene has CDR1 SGHAT and CDR2 FQNNGV. The CDR3 covers 13 residues. Deletions cut 1 base from V and 4 bases from J, with 7 bases between. CDR3 sequence: CASSLVSVTEAFF. The DNA of the CDR3 is TGTGCCAGCAGCTTAGTGTCGGTCACTGAAGCTTTCTTT.

The chain combines TRBV7-2 with TRBJ1-1; no clear D gene. The ends were cut back, 6 bases at V and 1 base at J, with 18 bases in the middle. The germline CDR1 and CDR2 sequences are SGHTA and FQGNSA. There are 16 residues in the CDR3. The CDR3 nucleotides are TGTGCCAGCAGGCCCCCGGGAGTGGGCGAGAACACTGAAGCTTTCTTT. Amino acid sequence: CASRPPGVGENTEAFF. The variable domain in full, completed from reference TRBV7-2 and TRBJ1-1, reads GAGVSQSPSNKVTEKGKDVELRCDPISGHTALYWYRQSLGQGLEFLIYFQGNSAPDKSGLPSDRFSAERTGGSVSTLTIQRTQQEDSAVYLCASRPPGVGENTEAFFGQGTRLTVV.

This chain connects TRBV21-1 to TRBJ2-6; the table names TRBD1, a call not compared with the DNA. TRBV21-1 is tagged as a pseudogene. The CDR3 runs to 18 residues. The CDR3 reads CASSKEGQVLSGANVLTF. The CDR3 nucleotides are TGTGCCAGCAGCAAAGAGGGACAGGTTCTCTCTGGGGCCAACGTCCTGACTTTC.

The chain uses TRBV2 and TRBJ1-2; a weak D match, TRBD1 (5 bases). This CDR3 comprises 15 residues. V was shortened by 6 bases and J by 3 bases, with 17 bases between the two germline ends. Per germline, CDR1 SNHLY and CDR2 FYNNEI. DNA for the CDR3: TGTGCCAGCAGAGGGACTCAGACAGTTGACTATGGCTACACCTTC. Protein product: CASRGTQTVDYGYTF.